This T cell receptor beta chain was sequenced during a study of beta chain features in type 1 diabetes. Study findings and constraints: Sequencing of cDNA might inflate the share of cells that strongly express TCR.

This clone came up a few times. The antigen is unknown. Expressed TCRB transcripts were sequenced, since all the RNA that had been isolated was reverse transcribed. Sequencing was performed with immunoSEQ multiplex PCR; in TCRdb, only in-frame clones are kept and a portion is missing. The table has roughly 380,000 clones, roughly a fifth seen once. Input material: naive CD4+ T cells from blood. This receptor was obtained from a woman between 18 and 30 years old in good health.

Here the CDR3 reads CASSQPDRTYGYTF. CDR3 coding DNA: TGCGCCAGCAGCCAACCGGACAGGACTTATGGCTACACCTTC. The chain links TRBV4-3 to TRBJ1-2; 7 nucleotides agree with TRBD1. The CDR3 loop spans 14 amino acids. The ends lost 2 bases at V and 5 bases at J; junction bases unmatched: 5. The germline gives CDR1 LGHNA, CDR2 YSLEER.